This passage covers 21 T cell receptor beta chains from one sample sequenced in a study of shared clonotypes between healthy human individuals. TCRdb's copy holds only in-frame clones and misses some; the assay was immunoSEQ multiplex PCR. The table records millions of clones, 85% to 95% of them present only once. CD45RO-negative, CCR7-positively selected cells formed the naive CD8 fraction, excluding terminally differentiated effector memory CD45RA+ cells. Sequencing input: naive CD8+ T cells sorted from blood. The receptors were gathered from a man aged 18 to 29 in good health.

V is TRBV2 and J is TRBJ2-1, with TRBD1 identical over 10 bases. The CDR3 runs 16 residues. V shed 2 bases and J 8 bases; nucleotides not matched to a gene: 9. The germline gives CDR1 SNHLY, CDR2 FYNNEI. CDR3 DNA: TGTGCCAGCAGTGAAACCGGGACAGGGGCTATCGATGAGCAGTTCTTC. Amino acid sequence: CASSETGTGAIDEQFF.

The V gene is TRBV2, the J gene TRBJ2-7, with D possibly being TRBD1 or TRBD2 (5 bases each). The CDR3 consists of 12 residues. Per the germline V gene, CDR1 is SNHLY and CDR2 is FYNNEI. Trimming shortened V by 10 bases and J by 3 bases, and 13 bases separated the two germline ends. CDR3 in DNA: TGTGCCACCGGGACGCATGACTACGAGCAGTACTTC. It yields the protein CATGTHDYEQYF.

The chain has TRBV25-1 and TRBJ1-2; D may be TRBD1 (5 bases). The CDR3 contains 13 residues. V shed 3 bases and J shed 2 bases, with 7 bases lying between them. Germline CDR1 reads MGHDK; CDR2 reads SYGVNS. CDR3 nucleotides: TGTGCCAGCAGTGAGGGGGTGAACTATGGCTACACCTTC. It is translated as CASSEGVNYGYTF.

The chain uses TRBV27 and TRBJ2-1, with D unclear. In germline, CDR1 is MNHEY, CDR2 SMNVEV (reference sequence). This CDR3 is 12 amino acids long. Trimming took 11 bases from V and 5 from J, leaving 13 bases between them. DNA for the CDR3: TGTGCCTGCTCGGGTCTGAACAATGAGCAGTTCTTC. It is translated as CACSGLNNEQFF.

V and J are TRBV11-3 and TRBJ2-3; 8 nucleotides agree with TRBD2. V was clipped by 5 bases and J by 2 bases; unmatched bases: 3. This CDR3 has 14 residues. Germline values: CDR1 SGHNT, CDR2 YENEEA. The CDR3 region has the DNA TGTGCCAGCAGCCCTAGCGGGTCCACAGATACGCAGTATTTT. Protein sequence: CASSPSGSTDTQYF.

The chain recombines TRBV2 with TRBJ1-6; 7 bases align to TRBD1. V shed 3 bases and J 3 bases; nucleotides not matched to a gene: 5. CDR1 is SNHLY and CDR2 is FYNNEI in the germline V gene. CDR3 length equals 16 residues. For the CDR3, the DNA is TGTGCCAGCAGTGAGGCAGGGGGTCTCTATAATTCACCCCTCCACTTT. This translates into CASSEAGGLYNSPLHF.

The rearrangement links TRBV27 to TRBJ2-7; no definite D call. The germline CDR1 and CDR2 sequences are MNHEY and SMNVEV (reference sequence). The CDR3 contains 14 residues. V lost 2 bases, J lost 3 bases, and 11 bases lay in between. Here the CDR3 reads CASSLVPGFYEQYF. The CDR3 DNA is TGTGCCAGCAGTTTAGTTCCGGGTTTCTACGAGCAGTACTTC.

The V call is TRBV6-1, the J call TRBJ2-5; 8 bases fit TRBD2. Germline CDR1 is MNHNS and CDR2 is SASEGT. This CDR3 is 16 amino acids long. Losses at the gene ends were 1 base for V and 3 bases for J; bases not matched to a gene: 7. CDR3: CASSEGEGLGEETQYF. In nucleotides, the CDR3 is TGTGCCAGCAGTGAAGGGGAGGGACTAGGGGAAGAGACCCAGTACTTC.

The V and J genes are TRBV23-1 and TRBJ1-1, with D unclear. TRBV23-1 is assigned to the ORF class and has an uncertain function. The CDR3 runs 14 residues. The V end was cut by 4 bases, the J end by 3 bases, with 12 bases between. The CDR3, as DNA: TGCGCCAGCAGTCTCAATTCCGGTGACACTGAAGCTTTCTTT. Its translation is CASSLNSGDTEAFF.

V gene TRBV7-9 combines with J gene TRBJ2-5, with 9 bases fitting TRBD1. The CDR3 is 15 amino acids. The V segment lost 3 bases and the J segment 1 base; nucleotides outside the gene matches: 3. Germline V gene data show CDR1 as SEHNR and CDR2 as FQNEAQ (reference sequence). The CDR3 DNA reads TGTGCCAGCAGCTTTGGACAGGGGAGCCAAGAGACCCAGTACTTC. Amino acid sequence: CASSFGQGSQETQYF.

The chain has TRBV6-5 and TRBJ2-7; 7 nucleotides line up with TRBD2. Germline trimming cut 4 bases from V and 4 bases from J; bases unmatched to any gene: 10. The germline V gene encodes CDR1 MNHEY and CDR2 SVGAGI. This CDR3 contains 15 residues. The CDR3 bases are TGTGCCAGCAGTTGGGGACTGGGCGGGAGTTACGAGCAGTACTTC. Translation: CASSWGLGGSYEQYF.

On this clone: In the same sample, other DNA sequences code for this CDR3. The CDR3 reads CASSSRTGPNYGYTF. The DNA of the CDR3 is TGTGCCAGCAGCTCCCGGACAGGGCCTAACTATGGCTACACCTTC. The V and J genes are TRBV9 and TRBJ1-2; 8 nucleotides agree with TRBD1. The germline V gene has CDR1 SGDLS and CDR2 YYNGEE. CDR3 length equals 15 residues. V was pared by 4 bases and J by 0 bases, with 5 bases of the junction left unmatched.

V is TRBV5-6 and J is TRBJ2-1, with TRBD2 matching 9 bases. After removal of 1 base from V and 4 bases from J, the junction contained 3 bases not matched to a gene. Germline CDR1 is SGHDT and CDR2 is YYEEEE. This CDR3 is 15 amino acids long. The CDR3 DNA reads TGTGCCAGCAGCTTGCCCAGCGGGGGGTACAATGAGCAGTTCTTC. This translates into CASSLPSGGYNEQFF.

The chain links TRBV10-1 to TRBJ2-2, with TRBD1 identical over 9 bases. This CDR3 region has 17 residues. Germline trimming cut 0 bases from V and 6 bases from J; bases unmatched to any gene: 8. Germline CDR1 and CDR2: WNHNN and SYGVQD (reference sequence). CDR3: CASSESGTGNFPGELFF. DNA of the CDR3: TGCGCCAGCAGTGAGTCAGGGACAGGGAACTTTCCCGGGGAGCTGTTTTTT.

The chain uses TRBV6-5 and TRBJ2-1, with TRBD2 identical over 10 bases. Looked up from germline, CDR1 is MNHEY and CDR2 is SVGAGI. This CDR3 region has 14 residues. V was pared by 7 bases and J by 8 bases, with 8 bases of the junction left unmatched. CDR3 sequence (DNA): TGTGCCAGCACAAAGCGGGAGGGTGGCGATGAGCAGTTCTTC. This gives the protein CASTKREGGDEQFF.

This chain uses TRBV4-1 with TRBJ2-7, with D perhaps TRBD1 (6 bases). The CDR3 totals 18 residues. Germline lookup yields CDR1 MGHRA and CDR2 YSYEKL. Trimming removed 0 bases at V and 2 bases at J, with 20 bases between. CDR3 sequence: CASSQEQLRDIGTYEQYF. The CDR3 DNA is TGCGCCAGCAGCCAAGAACAGCTCCGGGACATAGGAACCTACGAGCAGTACTTC.

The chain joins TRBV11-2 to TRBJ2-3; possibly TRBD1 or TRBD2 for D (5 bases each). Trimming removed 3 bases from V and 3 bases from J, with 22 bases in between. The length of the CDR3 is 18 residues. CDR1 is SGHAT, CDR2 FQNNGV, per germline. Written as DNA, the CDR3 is TGTGCCAGCAGCTTTATAAGGGGTTCTCTATCGGGGACAGATACGCAGTATTTT. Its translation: CASSFIRGSLSGTDTQYF. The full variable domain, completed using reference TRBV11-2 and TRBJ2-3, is EAGVAQSPRYKIIEKRQSVAFWCNPISGHATLYWYQQILGQGPKLLIQFQNNGVVDDSQLPKDRFSAERLKGVDSTLKIQPAKLEDSAVYLCASSFIRGSLSGTDTQYFGPGTRLTVL.

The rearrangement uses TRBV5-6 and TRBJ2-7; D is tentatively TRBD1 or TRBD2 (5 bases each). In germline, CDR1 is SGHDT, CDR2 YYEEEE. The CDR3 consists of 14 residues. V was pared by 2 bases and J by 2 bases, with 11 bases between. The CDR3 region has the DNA TGTGCCAGCAGCTTCGGGGCCTCGACCTACGAGCAGTACTTC. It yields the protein CASSFGASTYEQYF.

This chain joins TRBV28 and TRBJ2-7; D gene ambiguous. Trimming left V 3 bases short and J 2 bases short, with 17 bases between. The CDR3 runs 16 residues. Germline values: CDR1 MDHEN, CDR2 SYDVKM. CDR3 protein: CASSFGAHTLTYEQYF. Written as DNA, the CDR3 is TGTGCCAGCAGTTTTGGAGCGCACACACTAACCTACGAGCAGTACTTC. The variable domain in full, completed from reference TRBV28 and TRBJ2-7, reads DVKVTQSSRYLVKRTGEKVFLECVQDMDHENMFWYRQDPGLGLRLIYFSYDVKMKEKGDIPEGYSVSREKKERFSLILESASTNQTSMYLCASSFGAHTLTYEQYFGPGTRLTVT.

The DNA of the CDR3 is TGTGCCAGCAGCTCAGGGTTAGGGAATTCACCCCTCCACTTT. Its translation is CASSSGLGNSPLHF. The chain employs TRBV7-8 and TRBJ1-6; D is possibly TRBD1 (5 bases). The V end lost 4 bases, the J end lost 7 bases, and 11 bases lay between the germline ends. This CDR3 comprises 14 residues. The germline CDR1 and CDR2 sequences are SGHVS and FQNEAQ.

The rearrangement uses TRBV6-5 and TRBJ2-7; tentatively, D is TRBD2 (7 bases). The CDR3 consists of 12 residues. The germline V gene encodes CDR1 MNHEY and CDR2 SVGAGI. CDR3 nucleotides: TGTGCGACCGGGGGGCACTCAAACGAGCAGTACTTC. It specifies CATGGHSNEQYF.